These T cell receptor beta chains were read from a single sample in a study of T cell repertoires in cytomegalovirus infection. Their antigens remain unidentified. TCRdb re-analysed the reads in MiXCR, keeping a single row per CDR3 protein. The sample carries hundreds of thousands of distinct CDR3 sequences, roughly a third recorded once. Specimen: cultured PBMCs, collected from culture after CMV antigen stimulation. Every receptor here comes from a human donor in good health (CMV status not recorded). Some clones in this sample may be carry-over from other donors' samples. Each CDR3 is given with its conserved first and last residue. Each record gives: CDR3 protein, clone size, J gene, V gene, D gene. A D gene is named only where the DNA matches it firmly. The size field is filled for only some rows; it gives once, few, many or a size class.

CDR3 protein: CASSMGRLNTEAFF
clone size: -
J gene: TRBJ1-1
V gene: TRBV19
D gene: -

CDR3 protein: CASSPVGQGPTNYGYTF
clone size: few
J gene: TRBJ1-2
V gene: TRBV7-8
D gene: TRBD1

CDR3 protein: CASSPSGLYEQYF
clone size: -
J gene: TRBJ2-7
V gene: TRBV6-2/TRBV6-3
D gene: TRBD2

CDR3 protein: CASHRDTSLPEQYF
clone size: -
J gene: TRBJ2-7
V gene: TRBV6-6
D gene: -

CDR3 protein: CGWVRQETQYF
clone size: -
J gene: TRBJ2-5
V gene: TRBV20-1
D gene: -

CDR3 protein: CASRRGGGDTQYF
clone size: many
J gene: TRBJ2-3
V gene: TRBV7-6
D gene: TRBD2

CDR3 protein: CASSAGLAITGELFF
clone size: -
J gene: TRBJ2-2
V gene: TRBV10-2
D gene: TRBD2

CDR3 protein: CASSLNGGTGELFF
clone size: many
J gene: TRBJ2-2
V gene: TRBV12-3/TRBV12-4
D gene: -

CDR3 protein: CASSPGLGLDTIHF
clone size: -
J gene: TRBJ1-3
V gene: TRBV7-2
D gene: -

CDR3 protein: CASSFGQGVKAFF
clone size: -
J gene: TRBJ1-1
V gene: TRBV6-5
D gene: TRBD1

CDR3 protein: CASSPRQGAVGELFF
clone size: -
J gene: TRBJ2-2
V gene: TRBV19
D gene: TRBD1

CDR3 protein: CARPRRQTYSNQPQHF
clone size: -
J gene: TRBJ1-5
V gene: TRBV19
D gene: -

CDR3 protein: CASSVRGSGETQYF
clone size: few
J gene: TRBJ2-5
V gene: TRBV7-6
D gene: TRBD2

CDR3 protein: CATSALAADTNEQFF
clone size: -
J gene: TRBJ2-1
V gene: TRBV24-1
D gene: -

CDR3 protein: CASRQTGLNTEAFF
clone size: few
J gene: TRBJ1-1
V gene: TRBV12-3/TRBV12-4
D gene: -

CDR3 protein: CASSLRGDNDNEQFF
clone size: few
J gene: TRBJ2-1
V gene: TRBV7-6
D gene: -

CDR3 protein: CASSVMAGTYNEQFF
clone size: few
J gene: TRBJ2-1
V gene: TRBV7-2
D gene: -

CDR3 protein: CASSFGGEGDEQFF
clone size: -
J gene: TRBJ2-1
V gene: TRBV11-2
D gene: TRBD2

CDR3 protein: CASSEGSDTEAFF
clone size: few
J gene: TRBJ1-1
V gene: TRBV6-1
D gene: -

CDR3 protein: CASSIGLTGNHRSNQPQHF
clone size: -
J gene: TRBJ1-5
V gene: TRBV19
D gene: -